Included here is one T cell receptor (beta chain) sequence, with context. This clone's antigen is unknown. Base qualities are missing; no much larger clone stands one base away. The CDR3 has 16 amino acids, counting the end cysteine and phenylalanine. Only the CDR3 region is kept as DNA, spanning 48 bases read in frame from base 1. Here V drops 3 bases and J drops 2 bases, and the junction holds 6 bases not matched to any gene. Taken from the germline V gene, the CDR1 and CDR2 loops are SGDLS and YYNGEE. This sample is part of a study of OX40 agonist ivuxolimab in advanced cancers. As for the study more broadly: Ivuxolimab was a fully human IgG2 agonistic monoclonal antibody targeting the costimulatory receptor OX40 (CD134). Partial responses were achieved by three dose-escalation patients, of whom one had hepatocellular carcinoma and two had cutaneous melanoma. Intravenous ivuxolimab was administered to patients every 2 weeks at six dose levels: 0.01, 0.1, 0.3, 1.5, 3 and 10 mg/kg. Prior anti-PD-1, anti-PD-L1 or anti-CTLA-4 therapy was permitted, and checkpoint inhibitors had been received by under 50% of dose-escalation patients. The dose-escalation cohort was about 86% male with a mean age of about 54 years, ranging from roughly 20 to 80. Peripheral TCRbeta sequencing aimed to test whether ivuxolimab altered TCR sequence diversity and caused clonal T-cell expansion. Of the 50 to 55 patients in dose escalation, about 20 had hepatocellular carcinoma, approximately 15 had melanoma, 9 had renal cell carcinoma and 9 had head and neck cancer. The paper describes the monotherapy dose-escalation part (N of about 47 patients) of the phase I trial of ivuxolimab. Overall results and qualifications from the work: The antigen specificity of the peripheral T cells that underwent clonal expansion was not determined. At doses of 0.1 to 3.0 mg/kg, clonal expansion of both CD4+ and CD8+ blood T cells was observed from baseline to week 6. After ivuxolimab, expanded clones were on average more numerous among CD8+ T cells than among CD4+ T cells. Low levels of normalized T-cell clonal expansion were also seen in some nonresponding patients. In partial responders in the 0.1-3.0 mg/kg groups, normalized peripheral clonal expansion was found to be among the lowest, especially among CD8+ T cells.

To sequence the TCRbeta CDR3 region, genomic DNA was isolated from the sorted cells. The immunoSEQ Assay was used for sequencing of TCRbeta CDR3 regions. TCRdb took this table from immuneACCESS and kept in-frame rearrangements with V and J called. Such tables lack part of the clones; where checked against another copy, unresolved V genes explain under half of the gap, and the rest is unexplained. Recorded for this sample are fewer than 20,000 clones; more than 65% of them occurred a single time. The ten largest clones capture 25% to 40% of the sample. The trial excluded patients who had a history of autoimmune disease or who were on systemic immunosuppression. Peripheral blood for TCR sequencing was collected from all dose cohorts at baseline, on cycle 4 day 1, and on cycle 7 day 1. The samples were drawn from a first-in-human, open-label, multicenter phase I dose-escalation trial of ivuxolimab. Adults with locally advanced or metastatic melanoma, renal cell carcinoma, hepatocellular carcinoma or head and neck squamous cell carcinoma were enrolled in the trial. CD4+ and CD8+ T cells were sorted separately from peripheral blood before TCR sequencing.

The sample was CD4+ or CD8+ T cells sorted from blood, taken in a trial of the OX40 agonist ivuxolimab. The receptor was isolated from an adult with an advanced solid tumor such as melanoma, head and neck, liver or kidney cancer. This chain joins TRBV9 to TRBJ1-3; TRBD1 agrees with 9 junctional bases. The nucleotide sequence reads as follows: TGTGCCAGCAGCGCGAGGGACAGGGCAGCTGGAAACACCATATATTTT. It is translated as CASSARDRAAGNTIYF. The full variable domain, completed from the reference TRBV9 and TRBJ1-3 proteins outside the CDR3, reads DSGVTQTPKHLITATGQRVTLRCSPRSGDLSVYWYQQSLDQGLQFLIQYYNGEERAKGNILERFSAQQFPDLHSELNLSSLELGDSALYFCASSARDRAAGNTIYFGEGSWLTVV.